This TCR beta chain was identified in a study of patients and donors after allogeneic stem cell transplantation. One entry per CDR3 protein results from TCRdb running MiXCR on the RT-PCR reads. This table holds over 130,000 distinct CDR3 sequences, 30% to 45% found once. Germline-derived CDR1 and CDR2 are SGHRS and YFSETQ. The CDR3 sequence is 14 residues long. Between the trimmed V and J ends, which lost 3 bases and 2 bases, there was a span of 11 bases. This clonotype originated in a human donor who was either an allogeneic HSCT recipient or a stem cell or donor lymphocyte infusion donor (not recorded which). It is not recorded whose cells these are; they may come from a transplant donor. The gene calls are TRBV5-1 and TRBJ1-2; D is ambiguous. Sequenced input: blood, either unsorted or a sorted T cell fraction (not recorded which). The CDR3, as DNA: TGCGCCAGCAGCTCAGGCGGTCCCAACTATGGCTACACCTTC. It encodes CASSSGGPNYGYTF.